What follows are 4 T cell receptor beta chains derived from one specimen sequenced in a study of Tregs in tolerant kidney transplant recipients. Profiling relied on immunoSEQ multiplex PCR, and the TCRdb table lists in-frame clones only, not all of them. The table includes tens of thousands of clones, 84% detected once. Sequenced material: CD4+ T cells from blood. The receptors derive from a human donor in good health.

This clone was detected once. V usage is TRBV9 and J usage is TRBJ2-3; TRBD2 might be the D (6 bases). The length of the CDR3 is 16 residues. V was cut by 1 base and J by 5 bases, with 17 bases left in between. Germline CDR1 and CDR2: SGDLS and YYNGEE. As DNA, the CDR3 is TGTGCCAGCAGCGTAAGGATGGGGGGAGCGAGAGATACGCAGTATTTT. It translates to CASSVRMGGARDTQYF.

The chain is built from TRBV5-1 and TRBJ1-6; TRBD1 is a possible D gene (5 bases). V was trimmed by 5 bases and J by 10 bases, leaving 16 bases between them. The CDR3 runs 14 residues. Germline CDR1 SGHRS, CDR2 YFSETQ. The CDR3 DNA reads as TGCGCCAGCAGGGAGGGACGACTAGAATCACCCCTCCACTTT. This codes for CASREGRLESPLHF. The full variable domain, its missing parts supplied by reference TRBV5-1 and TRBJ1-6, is KAGVTQTPRYLIKTRGQQVTLSCSPISGHRSVSWYQQTPGQGLQFLFEYFSETQRNKGNFPGRFSGRQFSNSRSEMNVSTLELGDSALYLCASREGRLESPLHFGNGTRLTVT.

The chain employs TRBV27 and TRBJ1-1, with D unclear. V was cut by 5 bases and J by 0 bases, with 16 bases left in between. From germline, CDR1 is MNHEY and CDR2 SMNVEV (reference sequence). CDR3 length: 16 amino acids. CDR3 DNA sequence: TGTGCCAGCAGTCCCGTCTTAGTGATAATGAACACTGAAGCTTTCTTT. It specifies CASSPVLVIMNTEAFF.

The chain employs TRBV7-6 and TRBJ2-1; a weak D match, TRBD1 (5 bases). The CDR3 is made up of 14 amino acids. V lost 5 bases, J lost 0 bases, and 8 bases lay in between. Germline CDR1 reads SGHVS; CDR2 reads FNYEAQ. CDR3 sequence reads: CASSRQNSYNEQFF. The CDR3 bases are TGTGCCAGCAGCCGACAGAACTCCTACAATGAGCAGTTCTTC.